This entry is about one TCR beta chain. This clonotype was seen only a few times. What this receptor recognizes is not known. Base qualities are missing; no much larger clone stands one base away. The sample comes from a study of T-cell reconstitution after alpha-beta-depleted transplantation in children (dated by TCRdb to 2016 to 2017). Regarding the research as a whole: T-cell immune reconstitution after TCRalphabeta/CD19-depleted allogeneic hematopoietic cell transplantation in children was quantitatively tracked in the study by means of TCR repertoire profiling.

The CDR3 measures 18 amino acids from cysteine to phenylalanine. The kept DNA is CDR3 alone, 54 bases in frame from the first base. Ends trimmed: V by 4 bases, J by 1 base; bases unmatched to a gene: 15. According to the germline V gene, CDR1 reads LGHNA and CDR2 reads YNFKEQ. The protocol used for the library was PCR. Sequencing used an Illumina HiSeq 2500. TCR library preparation used molecular barcoding, with unique molecular identifiers applied to normalize quantification of the TCRbeta repertoire. The public reads were quality trimmed at Q25 with fastp and then assembled into clones with MiXCR by TCRdb, keeping productive beta chains. Entries are consolidated by CDR3 protein sequence, retaining the most common genes and DNA. The sample contains 500,000 or so distinct CDR3 sequences, approximately 30% of them found a single time. Under 3% of the sample lies in the top ten.

This clonotype was obtained from a human donor who donated a stem cell graft to a child with aplastic anemia. Recombination linked TRBV4-2 to TRBJ1-1; TRBD1 fits 7 bases in the junction. Source: PBMCs from the stem cell graft donor, taken from the stem cell graft. The DNA sequence is TGTGCCAGCAGCCCACTAAGGGGGACAGCTTTTCGGAACACTGAAGCTTTCTTT. Translation gives CASSPLRGTAFRNTEAFF.